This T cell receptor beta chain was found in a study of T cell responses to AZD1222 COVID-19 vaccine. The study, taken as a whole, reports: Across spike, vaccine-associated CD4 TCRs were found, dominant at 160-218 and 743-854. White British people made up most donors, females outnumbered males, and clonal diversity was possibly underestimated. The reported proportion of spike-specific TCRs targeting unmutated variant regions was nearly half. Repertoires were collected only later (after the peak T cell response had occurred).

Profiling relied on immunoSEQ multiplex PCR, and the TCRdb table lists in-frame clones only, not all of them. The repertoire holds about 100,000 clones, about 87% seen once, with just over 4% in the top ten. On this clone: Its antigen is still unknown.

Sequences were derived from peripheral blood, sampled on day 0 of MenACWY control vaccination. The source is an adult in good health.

CDR3 DNA sequence: TGTGCCAGCATCAACCATGGTGTACTTTCCCCCCTCCACTTT. Encoded protein: CASINHGVLSPLHF. The chain recombines TRBV6-5 with TRBJ1-6; no reliable D call. Trimming left V 7 bases short and J 13 bases short, with 20 bases between. Germline V gives CDR1 MNHEY, CDR2 SVGAGI. The CDR3 length is 14 residues.